This TCR beta chain is from a study of Ad26.COV2.S vaccination and SARS-CoV-2 variants. Study as a whole: Once, or twice with 56 days between doses, Ad26.COV2.S was given intramuscularly.

Between the trimmed V and J ends, which lost 5 bases and 5 bases, there was a span of 19 bases. Germline V CDR1 and CDR2: SGHVS, FQNEAQ. The CDR3 is 15 residues long. Repertoires were generated with immunoSEQ multiplex PCR, while TCRdb's copy carries only in-frame clones and drops some. There are some 250,000 clones in the sample; around 87% occur only once, and about 11% lies in the top ten. Treatment indicated: 15 to 20 received Ad26.COV2.S at low or high dose, single or two shots; about five received placebo; per-sample allocation not given. At day 63 after the first vaccine or placebo injection, samples were drawn. An adult donor aged 18-55 years was enrolled in Boston.

This clonotype was sampled from a person aged 18-60 years who received the Ad26.COV2.S COVID-19 vaccine or a placebo. This chain joins TRBV7-8 and TRBJ2-7, with D possibly TRBD2 on 6 matching bases. The sequences come from peripheral blood, collected in a trial of Ad26.COV2.S vaccine versus placebo. The CDR3 DNA reads as TGTGCCAGCAGCCTAGGGCCCAGCCGGAGGGACGAGCAGTACTTC. Amino acid sequence: CASSLGPSRRDEQYF.